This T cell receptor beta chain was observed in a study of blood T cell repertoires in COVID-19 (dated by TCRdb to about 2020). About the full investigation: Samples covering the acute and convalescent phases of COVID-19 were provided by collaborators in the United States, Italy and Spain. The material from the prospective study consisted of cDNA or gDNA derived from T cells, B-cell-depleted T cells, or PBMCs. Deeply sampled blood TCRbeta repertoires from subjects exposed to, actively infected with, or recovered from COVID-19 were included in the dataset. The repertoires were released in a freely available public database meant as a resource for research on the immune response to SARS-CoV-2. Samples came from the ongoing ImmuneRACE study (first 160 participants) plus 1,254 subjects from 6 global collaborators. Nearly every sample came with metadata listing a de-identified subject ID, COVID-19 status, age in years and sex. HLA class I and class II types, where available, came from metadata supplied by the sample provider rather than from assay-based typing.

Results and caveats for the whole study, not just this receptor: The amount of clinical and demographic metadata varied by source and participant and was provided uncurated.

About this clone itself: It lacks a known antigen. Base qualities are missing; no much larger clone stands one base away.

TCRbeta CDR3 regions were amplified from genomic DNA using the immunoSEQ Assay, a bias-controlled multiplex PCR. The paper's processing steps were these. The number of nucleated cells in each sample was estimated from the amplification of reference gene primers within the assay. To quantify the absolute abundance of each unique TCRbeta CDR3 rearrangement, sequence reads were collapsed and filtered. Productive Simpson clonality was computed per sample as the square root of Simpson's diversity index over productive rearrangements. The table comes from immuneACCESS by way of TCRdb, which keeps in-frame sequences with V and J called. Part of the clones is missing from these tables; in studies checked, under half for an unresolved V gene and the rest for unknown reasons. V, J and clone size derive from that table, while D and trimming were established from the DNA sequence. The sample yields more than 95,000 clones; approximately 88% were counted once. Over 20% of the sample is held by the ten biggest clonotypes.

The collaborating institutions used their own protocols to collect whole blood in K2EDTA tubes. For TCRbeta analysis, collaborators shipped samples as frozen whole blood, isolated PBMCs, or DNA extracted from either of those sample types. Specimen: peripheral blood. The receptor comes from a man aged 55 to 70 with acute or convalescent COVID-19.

The nucleotide sequence reads TGTGCCAGCAGCCCTAATCGGGACTATGGCTACACCTTC. It codes for CASSPNRDYGYTF. This sequence uses TRBV7-2 and TRBJ1-2, with the D gene not confidently named. The cysteine opens and the phenylalanine closes a CDR3 of 13 amino acids. Only CDR3 DNA remains: 39 bases, in frame from the first base. V is pared back by 5 bases and J by 3 bases, with 10 bases lying between the germline termini. The germline V gene specifies SGHTA as CDR1 and FQGNSA as CDR2.